This entry lists 32 T cell receptor beta chains sequenced from one sample in a study of cytomegalovirus exposure and HLA in healthy donors (dated by TCRdb to about 2017). Receptor amplification or capture employed the immunoSEQ multiplex PCR assay. For the multiplex PCR, a mixture combining 60 forward primers for TCR Vbeta segments and 13 reverse primers for TCR Jbeta segments was used. Imported from immuneACCESS, the table was reduced by TCRdb to in-frame sequences with V and J called. These copies leave out some clones; in studies compared against another copy, an unresolved V gene accounts for under half, and the cause of the remainder is not known. The sample includes 200,000 or so clones, with more than 80% observed a single time. The ten largest clones add up to around 3% of the sample. Specimen: PBMCs. The receptors come from a man under 40 in good health and CMV-seronegative.

The chain has TRBV6-5 and TRBJ2-1; tentative D call: TRBD2 (5 bases). CDR3 size: 15 residues. Germline V gene lookup returns CDR1 MNHEY and CDR2 SVGAGI. Trimming pared 5 bases from V and 8 bases from J, leaving 19 bases between. CDR3 in amino acids: CASSPPARGSDEQFF. In DNA, the CDR3 is TGTGCCAGCAGTCCCCCGGCCCGAGGGAGCGATGAGCAGTTCTTC.

The chain uses TRBV6-5 and TRBJ1-2; TRBD1 agrees at 9 bases. Germline loops: CDR1 MNHEY, CDR2 SVGAGI. This CDR3 contains 13 residues. Trimming at V came to 6 bases and at J to 7 bases, leaving 6 bases not matched to a gene. The CDR3 protein is CASRGTGSGGYTF. Here the CDR3 DNA reads TGTGCCAGCAGAGGGACAGGGAGTGGTGGCTACACCTTC.

The chain is built from TRBV2 and TRBJ2-7; a weak D match, TRBD1 (6 bases). Trimming stripped 4 bases from V and 2 bases from J, with 12 bases between. Germline V gives CDR1 SNHLY, CDR2 FYNNEI. The CDR3 covers 14 residues. The CDR3 nucleotides are TGTGCCAGCAGTGTTCAGGGGCGCGCCTACGAGCAGTACTTC. Its protein is CASSVQGRAYEQYF.

This chain uses TRBV21-1 with TRBJ2-1; the D call in the table, TRBD2, was not verified against the DNA. TRBV21-1 is termed a pseudogene. This CDR3 has 14 residues. The CDR3 DNA sequence: TGTGCCAGCAGCAAACCGGGGAGGGAGTATGAGCAGTTCTTC. Translation gives CASSKPGREYEQFF.

The chain has TRBV28 and TRBJ1-5; a possible D gene is TRBD1 (6 bases). The V end was cut by 5 bases, the J end by 3 bases, with 11 bases between. Germline V gene data show CDR1 as MDHEN and CDR2 as SYDVKM. The CDR3 loop spans 14 amino acids. CDR3 nucleotide sequence: TGTGCCAGCAGTAGTACAGGGAACAATCAGCCCCAGCATTTT. It translates to CASSSTGNNQPQHF.

The chain employs TRBV15 and TRBJ2-5, with 9 bases that match TRBD2. The CDR3 loop spans 17 amino acids. The junction had 13 bases not matched to a gene; V was cut back by 5 bases and J by 3 bases. Germline V gene data show CDR1 as LNHNV and CDR2 as YYDKDF (reference sequence). This CDR3 reads CATSLRGWASGEETQYF. The CDR3 nucleotides read TGTGCCACCAGCCTACGGGGGTGGGCTAGCGGGGAAGAGACCCAGTACTTC.

The rearrangement joins TRBV5-1 to TRBJ1-1, with D tentatively TRBD1 (6 bases). The CDR3 extends over 14 amino acids. The ends were cut back, 7 bases at V and 1 base at J, with 14 bases in the middle. Germline V gives CDR1 SGHRS, CDR2 YFSETQ. The CDR3 loop reads CASGSGAWNTEAFF. The DNA for the CDR3 is TGCGCCAGCGGTTCAGGGGCGTGGAACACTGAAGCTTTCTTT.

This clone was detected only a few times. Other nucleotide sequences from this sample produce the same CDR3. The chain couples TRBV5-1 to TRBJ1-2, with a tentative D call TRBD1 (6 bases). CDR1 and CDR2 from the germline V gene are SGHRS and YFSETQ. The CDR3 consists of 13 residues. The V end was cut by 3 bases, the J end by 5 bases, with 11 bases between. As DNA, the CDR3 is TGCGCCAGCAGCTCGACAGGCAATTATGGCTACACCTTC. It codes for CASSSTGNYGYTF.

The chain has TRBV4-1 and TRBJ2-7; 9 bases map to TRBD1. With V trimmed by 4 bases and J by 0 bases, 7 bases remained unmatched. Germline assignment: CDR1 MGHRA and CDR2 YSYEKL. The CDR3 length is 16 residues. This CDR3 reads CASSLKPGQGSYEQYF. CDR3 coding DNA: TGCGCCAGCAGCCTAAAGCCGGGACAGGGCTCCTACGAGCAGTACTTC.

The chain has TRBV4-1 and TRBJ2-7; 7 nucleotides agree with TRBD2. The V segment lost 6 bases and the J segment 3 bases; nucleotides outside the gene matches: 5. The CDR3 runs 13 residues. Germline CDR1 and CDR2: MGHRA and YSYEKL. In DNA form, the CDR3 reads TGCGCCAGCAGTCACGAGCGGGGCTACGAGCAGTACTTC. This encodes CASSHERGYEQYF.

This chain joins TRBV4-1 and TRBJ1-1; 8 positions agree with TRBD1. Germline CDR1 and CDR2: MGHRA and YSYEKL. This CDR3 has 13 amino acids. V trimming: 4 bases; J trimming: 4 bases; junction bases outside the gene matches: 2. The CDR3 loop is CASSPQGVTEAFF. CDR3 in DNA: TGCGCCAGCAGCCCACAGGGGGTCACTGAAGCTTTCTTT.

This rearrangement joins TRBV4-2 to TRBJ2-5, with D possibly being TRBD2 (6 bases). The V end lost 1 base, the J end lost 7 bases, and 7 bases lay between the germline ends. The CDR3 spans 12 residues. Germline V gene lookup returns CDR1 LGHNA and CDR2 YNFKEQ. CDR3 nucleotides: TGTGCCAGCAGCCAAGGACTAGGGACCCAGTACTTC. Protein product: CASSQGLGTQYF.

Comment on this clone: The same CDR3 can be traced to other DNA sequences in this sample. The chain is built from TRBV20-1 and TRBJ2-7, with 10 bases matching TRBD1. The germline V gene has CDR1 DFQATT and CDR2 SNEGSKA (reference sequence). The CDR3 has 11 residues. V trimming: 6 bases; J trimming: 7 bases; junction bases outside the gene matches: 3. The CDR3 is CSARTGGEQYF. CDR3 DNA sequence: TGCAGTGCCCGGACAGGGGGGGAGCAGTACTTC.

The rearrangement uses TRBV19 and TRBJ1-3; 7 bases line up with TRBD1. Germline V CDR1 and CDR2: LNHDA, SQIVND (reference sequence). The V gene end was trimmed by 9 bases and the J gene end by 9 bases; junction bases not matched to a gene: 11. The CDR3 is made up of 13 amino acids. CDR3 loop: CASRTGPGATIYF. The CDR3, as DNA: TGTGCCAGCCGGACAGGCCCGGGGGCCACCATATATTTT.

This chain joins TRBV18 and TRBJ2-1; 7 bases match TRBD2. This CDR3 is 11 amino acids long. Trimming cost V 2 bases and J 15 bases; bases outside gene matches: 4. Germline V gene sequence: CDR1 KGHSH, CDR2 LQKENI. CDR3 region: CASSPSGGTFF. CDR3 in DNA: TGTGCCAGCTCACCATCGGGGGGAACGTTCTTC.

The V call is TRBV6-5, the J call TRBJ1-1; D remains unclear. Germline V gene sequence: CDR1 MNHEY, CDR2 SVGAGI. The CDR3 extends over 13 amino acids. V was pared by 0 bases and J by 2 bases, with 4 bases between. The DNA for the CDR3 is TGTGCCAGCAGTTACTCGACTAACACTGAAGCTTTCTTT. It encodes CASSYSTNTEAFF.

This rearrangement joins TRBV13 to TRBJ1-1, with TRBD1 matching 8 bases. The CDR3 totals 12 residues. The ends lost 5 bases at V and 11 bases at J; junction bases unmatched: 7. The germline V gene encodes CDR1 PRHDT and CDR2 FYEKMQ (reference sequence). The CDR3 loop is CASSTRTGLAFF. The DNA of the CDR3 is TGTGCCAGCAGCACTCGGACAGGGCTGGCTTTCTTT.

This sequence joins TRBV27 and TRBJ1-1; a possible D gene is TRBD1 (5 bases). There are 15 residues in the CDR3. Germline CDR1 and CDR2: MNHEY and SMNVEV (reference sequence). V dropped 2 bases and J dropped 1 base, with 11 bases sitting between them. DNA for the CDR3: TGTGCCAGCAGTTTAAACTACAGGCCGAACACTGAAGCTTTCTTT. This codes for CASSLNYRPNTEAFF.

This clone has a handful of counts. The chain uses TRBV5-6 and TRBJ2-5; 8 bases map to TRBD1. J was trimmed by 5 bases and V by 2 bases; bases with no gene match: 8. Germline CDR1 and CDR2: SGHDT and YYEEEE. The CDR3 contains 15 residues. CDR3 DNA sequence: TGTGCCAGCAGCTTTCGGACAGGGTCAAGGGAGACCCAGTACTTC. Translating it yields CASSFRTGSRETQYF.

The chain links TRBV6-5 to TRBJ2-3; no reliable D call. Germline values: CDR1 MNHEY, CDR2 SVGAGI. Trimming cost V 2 bases and J 0 bases, with 12 bases left between them. The CDR3 totals 16 residues. CDR3 protein: CASSYDTLGSTDTQYF. The DNA of the CDR3 is TGTGCCAGCAGTTACGACACTTTAGGTAGCACAGATACGCAGTATTTT.

About this clone itself: This same CDR3 is encoded by further DNA sequences in the sample. The chain uses TRBV6-1 and TRBJ1-2; tentative D call: TRBD1 (5 bases). Germline V CDR1 and CDR2: MNHNS, SASEGT. Trimming stripped 6 bases from V and 10 bases from J, with 9 bases between. The CDR3 has 10 residues. CDR3: CASRGRDYTF. The CDR3 DNA follows: TGTGCCAGCAGGGGCAGGGACTACACCTTC.

The chain links TRBV7-8 to TRBJ1-2; maybe TRBD1 (6 bases). Per the germline V gene, CDR1 is SGHVS and CDR2 is FQNEAQ. Trimming pared 5 bases from V and 8 bases from J, leaving 24 bases between. The CDR3 totals 16 residues. The CDR3 DNA follows: TGTGCCAGCAGCCCACTACTCCAGGGGAACCGAGGGGGCTACACCTTC. Protein: CASSPLLQGNRGGYTF.

Comments on this clone: Germline is not matched at one junction end, which may reflect a read error. The same CDR3 can be traced to other DNA sequences in this sample. This chain links TRBV29-1 with TRBJ2-7, with 12 bases fitting TRBD2. This CDR3 is 15 amino acids long. The germline V gene has CDR1 SQVTM and CDR2 ANQGSEA. DNA for the CDR3: TGTAGCGTTCTTCTGACTAGCGGGGGCCGGTACGAGCAGTACTTC. This encodes CSVLLTSGGRYEQYF.

In its sample, this clone was seen a few times. The chain employs TRBV27 and TRBJ2-3; 11 bases fit TRBD2. Germline values: CDR1 MNHEY, CDR2 SMNVEV (reference sequence). J lost 2 bases, V lost 2 bases, and 6 bases had no gene match. CDR3 size: 17 residues. The CDR3 DNA reads TGTGCCAGCAGTTTAGGGCTAGCGGGGGGTATCACAGATACGCAGTATTTT. Translation: CASSLGLAGGITDTQYF.

The V call is TRBV6-5, the J call TRBJ2-3; D not certain. The CDR3 loop spans 14 amino acids. Looked up from germline, CDR1 is MNHEY and CDR2 is SVGAGI. Between the trimmed V and J ends, which lost 6 bases and 0 bases, there was a span of 10 bases. This CDR3 reads CASRATASTDTQYF. The CDR3 bases are TGTGCCAGCAGAGCGACGGCAAGCACAGATACGCAGTATTTT.

This clone was seen once. One junction end disagrees with the germline gene, perhaps due to a read error. This rearrangement joins TRBV5-1 to TRBJ2-6, with D perhaps matching TRBD1 (5 bases). Germline V gene data show CDR1 as SGHRS and CDR2 as YFSETQ. The CDR3 covers 16 residues. CDR3 residues: CASSLALGSGASVLTF. CDR3 nucleotides: TGCGCCAGCAGCTTGGCCCTGGGATCTGGGGCCAGCGTCCTGACTTTC. The whole variable domain, filled in from reference TRBV5-1 and TRBJ2-6, reads KAGVTQTPRYLIKTRGQQVTLSCSPISGHRSVSWYQQTPGQGLQFLFEYFSETQRNKGNFPGRFSGRQFSNSRSEMNVSTLELGDSALYLCASSLALGSGASVLTFGAGSRLTVL.

The rearrangement links TRBV7-9 to TRBJ2-1, with 11 bases that match TRBD2. With 8 bases clipped from V and 5 bases from J, the junction kept 8 bases outside the gene matches. Per the germline V gene, CDR1 is SEHNR and CDR2 is FQNEAQ (reference sequence). CDR3 length: 15 amino acids. CDR3 region: CASGYSGGAHNEQFF. DNA for the CDR3: TGTGCCAGCGGGTATAGCGGGGGGGCCCACAATGAGCAGTTCTTC.

The chain links TRBV6-6 to TRBJ1-2; no firm D call. Trimming took 5 bases from V and 5 from J, leaving 18 bases between them. This CDR3 has 15 residues. Germline V gene data show CDR1 as MNHNY and CDR2 as SVGAGI (reference sequence). Written as DNA, the CDR3 is TGTGCCAGCAGTACCCCTCGGCGGCTACTTTATGGCTACACCTTC. Amino acid sequence: CASSTPRRLLYGYTF.

In this sample, this clone turned up a few times. V is TRBV4-2 and J is TRBJ1-5; TRBD1 might be the D (5 bases). The CDR3 is made up of 18 amino acids. With 5 bases removed from V and 7 bases from J, the gap between germline ends came to 27 bases. Germline assignment: CDR1 LGHNA and CDR2 YNFKEQ. The CDR3 loop reads CASSSHSTWIDGGQPQHF. The CDR3 DNA reads TGTGCCAGCAGCTCTCATTCGACGTGGATAGACGGGGGACAGCCCCAGCATTTT.

The genes are TRBV28 and TRBJ1-2; a weak D match, TRBD1 (6 bases). CDR1 and CDR2 (germline): MDHEN, SYDVKM. This CDR3 has 13 amino acids. Trimming stripped 11 bases from V and 4 bases from J, with 17 bases between. The CDR3 loop reads CAVTPGTPYGYTF. CDR3 sequence (DNA): TGTGCCGTCACCCCCGGGACACCCTATGGCTACACCTTC.

V and J are TRBV28 and TRBJ1-6; D is unresolved. The CDR3 has 12 amino acids. In germline, CDR1 is MDHEN, CDR2 SYDVKM. V was cut by 6 bases and J by 10 bases, with 10 bases left in between. CDR3 coding DNA: TGTGCCAGCAGCCTCGGAGGGTCACCCCTCCACTTT. Its translation: CASSLGGSPLHF.

This clone was seen only once. The chain uses TRBV27 and TRBJ2-2; 8 positions agree with TRBD1. This CDR3 is built from 15 residues. V was pared by 3 bases and J by 5 bases, with 5 bases of the junction left unmatched. Germline CDR1 reads MNHEY; CDR2 reads SMNVEV (reference sequence). Here the CDR3 DNA reads TGTGCCAGCAGTTTTCAGGGGGCGCGGACCGGGGAGCTGTTTTTT. Translated: CASSFQGARTGELFF.